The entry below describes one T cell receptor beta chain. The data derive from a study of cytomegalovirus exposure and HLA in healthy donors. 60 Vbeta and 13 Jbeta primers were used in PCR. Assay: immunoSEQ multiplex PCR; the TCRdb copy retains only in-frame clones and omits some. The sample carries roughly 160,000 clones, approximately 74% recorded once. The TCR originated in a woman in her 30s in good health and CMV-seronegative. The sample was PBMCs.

The CDR3 bases are TGTGCCAGCAGTGTTGGAGTCGATCGGGCAGATACGCAGTATTTT. It translates to CASSVGVDRADTQYF. J is TRBJ2-3 and V is TRBV25-1; D is unclear. The V end was cut by 4 bases, the J end by 4 bases, with 15 bases between. Looked up from germline, CDR1 is MGHDK and CDR2 is SYGVNS. The length of the CDR3 is 15 residues.